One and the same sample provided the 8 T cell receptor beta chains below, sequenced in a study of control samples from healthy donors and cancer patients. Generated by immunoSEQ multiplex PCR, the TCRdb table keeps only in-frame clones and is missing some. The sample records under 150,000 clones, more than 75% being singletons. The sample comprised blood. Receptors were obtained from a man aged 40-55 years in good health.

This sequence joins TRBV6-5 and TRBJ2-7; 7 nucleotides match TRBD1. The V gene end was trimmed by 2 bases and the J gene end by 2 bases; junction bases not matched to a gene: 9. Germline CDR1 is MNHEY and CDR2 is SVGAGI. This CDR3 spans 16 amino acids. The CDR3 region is CASSYLQGGAPYEQYF. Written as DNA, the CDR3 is TGTGCCAGCAGTTACCTTCAAGGGGGCGCCCCCTACGAGCAGTACTTC.

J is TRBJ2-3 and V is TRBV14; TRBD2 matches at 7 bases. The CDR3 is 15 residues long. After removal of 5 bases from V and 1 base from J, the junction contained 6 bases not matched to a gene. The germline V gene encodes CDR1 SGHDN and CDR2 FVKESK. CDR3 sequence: CASSIGGLGTDTQYF. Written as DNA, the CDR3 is TGTGCCAGCAGCATCGGGGGGTTGGGCACAGATACGCAGTATTTT.

In nucleotides, the CDR3 is TGTGCCAGCAGCTTTAGAGCCGGGACAGGGGGTTTTAATGAGCAGTTCTTC. Amino acids: CASSFRAGTGGFNEQFF. The chain recombines TRBV7-9 with TRBJ2-1; 11 bases are shared with TRBD1. This CDR3 is built from 17 residues. Germline CDR1 and CDR2: SEHNR and FQNEAQ (reference sequence). With V trimmed by 3 bases and J by 7 bases, 11 bases remained unmatched.

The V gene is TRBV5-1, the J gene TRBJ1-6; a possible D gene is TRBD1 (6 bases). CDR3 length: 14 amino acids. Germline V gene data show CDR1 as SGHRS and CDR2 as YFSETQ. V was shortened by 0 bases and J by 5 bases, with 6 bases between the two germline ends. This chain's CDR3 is CASSLGTDNSPLHF. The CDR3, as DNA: TGCGCCAGCAGCTTGGGGACAGATAATTCACCCCTCCACTTT.

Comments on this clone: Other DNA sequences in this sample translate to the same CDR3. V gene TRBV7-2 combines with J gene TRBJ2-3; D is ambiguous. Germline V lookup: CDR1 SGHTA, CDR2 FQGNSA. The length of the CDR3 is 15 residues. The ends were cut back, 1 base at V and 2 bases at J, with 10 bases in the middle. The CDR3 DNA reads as TGTGCCAGCAGCTTAGGTTTAGGAAACACAGATACGCAGTATTTT. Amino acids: CASSLGLGNTDTQYF.

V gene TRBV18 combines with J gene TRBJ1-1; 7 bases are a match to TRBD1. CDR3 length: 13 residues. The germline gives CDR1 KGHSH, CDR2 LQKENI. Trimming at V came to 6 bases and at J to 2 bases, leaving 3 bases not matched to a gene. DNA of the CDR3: TGTGCCAGCTCCGGACAGGCTAACACTGAAGCTTTCTTT. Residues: CASSGQANTEAFF.

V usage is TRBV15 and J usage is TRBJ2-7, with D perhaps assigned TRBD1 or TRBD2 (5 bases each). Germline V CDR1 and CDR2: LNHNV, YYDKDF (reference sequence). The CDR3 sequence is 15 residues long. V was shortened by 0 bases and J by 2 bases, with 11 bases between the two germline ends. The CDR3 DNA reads TGTGCCACCAGCAGAGAGGGGACGGGCGCCTACGAGCAGTACTTC. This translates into CATSREGTGAYEQYF.

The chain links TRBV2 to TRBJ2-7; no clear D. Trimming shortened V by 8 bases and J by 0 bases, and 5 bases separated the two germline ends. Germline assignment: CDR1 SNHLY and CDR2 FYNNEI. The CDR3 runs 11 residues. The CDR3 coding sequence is TGTGCCAGCTACCGCTCCTACGAGCAGTACTTC. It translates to CASYRSYEQYF.